These 19 T cell receptor beta chains share one sample of origin, sequenced in a study of T cell repertoires in cytomegalovirus infection. Which antigens these TCRs recognize remains unknown. Each CDR3 protein is one row after TCRdb ran MiXCR on the reads. The sample lists 750,000 to 950,000 distinct CDR3 sequences, just under 30% seen once, with 13% in the top ten. The starting material was cultured CD8+ T cells from PBMCs, obtained from culture after CMV antigen stimulation. Receptors were obtained from a human donor in good health (CMV status not recorded). Some clones in this sample may be carry-over from other donors' samples.

The J gene is TRBJ2-5, the V gene TRBV7-9, with D perhaps TRBD2 (7 bases). The CDR3 extends over 20 amino acids. Germline CDR1 SEHNR, CDR2 FQNEAQ (reference sequence). The germline V and J ends were trimmed by 0 bases and 0 bases, with 23 bases remaining between them. The CDR3 DNA sequence: TGTGCCAGCAGCTTAGCGCAAGGGGGGGAGTTCTCTTCGTACCAAGAGACCCAGTACTTC. Translation: CASSLAQGGEFSSYQETQYF.

This clonotype was seen a handful of times. CDR3 nucleotide sequence: TGTGCCAGCAGGACAGCCAACACAGATACGCAGTATTTT. It is translated as CASRTANTDTQYF. The J gene is TRBJ2-3, the V gene TRBV27, with a weak D call TRBD1 (5 bases). The germline V gene encodes CDR1 MNHEY and CDR2 SMNVEV (reference sequence). The CDR3 is 13 amino acids. With 6 bases removed from V and 2 bases from J, the gap between germline ends came to 9 bases.

The CDR3: CASRITGMNTEAFF. CDR3 sequence (DNA): TGTGCCAGCAGAATAACAGGGATGAACACTGAAGCTTTCTTT. This chain links TRBV19 with TRBJ1-1; possible D gene TRBD1, 6 bases. CDR1 and CDR2 (germline): LNHDA, SQIVND (reference sequence). Trimming took 9 bases from V and 0 from J, leaving 14 bases between them. The CDR3 contains 14 residues.

This chain joins TRBV12-5 and TRBJ2-7; 7 bases are shared with TRBD1. Germline V gene sequence: CDR1 LGHNT, CDR2 FRNRAP. The CDR3 runs 13 residues. V gave up 5 bases and J gave up 3 bases; unmatched junction bases: 4. The CDR3 sequence: CASGLGTVYEQYF. CDR3 in DNA: TGTGCTAGTGGTCTCGGGACAGTCTACGAGCAGTACTTC.

The CDR3 sequence is CASSSGTARETQYF. CDR3 nucleotides: TGTGCCAGCAGTAGTGGGACAGCAAGAGAGACCCAGTACTTC. The gene calls are TRBV28 and TRBJ2-5; 7 nucleotides line up with TRBD1. CDR1 is MDHEN, CDR2 SYDVKM, per germline. The J segment lost 4 bases and the V segment lost 5 bases, leaving 7 bases of the junction unmatched. CDR3 size: 14 residues.

This chain uses TRBV4-1 with TRBJ1-1, with unresolved D. Germline loops: CDR1 MGHRA, CDR2 YSYEKL. Trimming took 3 bases from V and 4 from J, leaving 6 bases between them. The CDR3 is 12 residues long. The CDR3 DNA reads as TGCGCCAGCAGCCACGCGAGCACTGAAGCTTTCTTT. This translates into CASSHASTEAFF.

This clonotype was detected only a few times. The chain joins TRBV7-6 to TRBJ1-1; no clear D gene. V was trimmed by 4 bases and J by 3 bases, leaving 15 bases between them. Germline CDR1 SGHVS, CDR2 FNYEAQ. CDR3 length equals 15 residues. Here the CDR3 reads CASSSRMGTDTEAFF. CDR3 DNA: TGTGCCAGCAGCTCCCGTATGGGCACCGACACTGAAGCTTTCTTT.

This chain connects TRBV2 to TRBJ1-1; 10 nucleotides match TRBD1. Unmatched junction bases numbered 10, after V lost 6 bases and J lost 3 bases. The CDR3 sequence is 16 residues long. CDR1 is SNHLY and CDR2 is FYNNEI in the germline V gene. CDR3 sequence: CASRGTGDGEDTEAFF. The CDR3, as DNA: TGTGCCAGCAGGGGGACAGGGGACGGGGAGGACACTGAAGCTTTCTTT.

The table lists this clonotype with a count of one. This chain joins TRBV12-5 and TRBJ1-1, with no clear D. Germline values: CDR1 LGHNT, CDR2 FRNRAP. Trimming took off 6 bases at V and 0 bases at J, with 11 bases between the two ends. The CDR3 covers 14 residues. CDR3 amino acids: CASGPDTLNTEAFF. The DNA for the CDR3 is TGTGCTAGTGGCCCTGACACACTGAACACTGAAGCTTTCTTT.

The chain is built from TRBV6-6 and TRBJ2-1; TRBD1 matches 7 bases. This CDR3 spans 15 amino acids. Germline-derived CDR1 and CDR2 are MNHNY and SVGAGI (reference sequence). V was pared by 5 bases and J by 4 bases, with 8 bases of the junction left unmatched. CDR3 nucleotide sequence: TGTGCCAGCAGTCCCGGGACAGAGCTTTACAATGAGCAGTTCTTC. It encodes CASSPGTELYNEQFF.

This chain joins TRBV4-1 and TRBJ2-2, with D possibly being TRBD2 (5 bases). V was pared by 4 bases and J by 6 bases, with 15 bases between. The germline gives CDR1 MGHRA, CDR2 YSYEKL. The CDR3 has 15 amino acids. This chain's CDR3 is CASSREGLSPGELFF. CDR3 coding DNA: TGCGCCAGCAGCCGAGAGGGCTTATCCCCCGGGGAGCTGTTTTTT.

This clonotype was seen more than once but under ten times. The chain employs TRBV6-5 and TRBJ2-5; 12 bases match TRBD2. The CDR3 has 15 amino acids. CDR1 and CDR2 from the germline V gene are MNHEY and SVGAGI. V was clipped by 5 bases and J by 5 bases; unmatched bases: 6. CDR3 region: CASSGLAGGRETQYF. The CDR3 region has the DNA TGTGCCAGCAGTGGGCTAGCGGGGGGGCGGGAGACCCAGTACTTC.

V gene TRBV27 combines with J gene TRBJ1-2; 12 bases match TRBD1. J gave up 5 bases and V 8 bases, and 6 bases lay outside the gene matches. The CDR3 has 14 residues. The germline CDR1 and CDR2 sequences are MNHEY and SMNVEV (reference sequence). The CDR3 reads CASWGQGAFYGYTF. In DNA, the CDR3 is TGTGCCAGCTGGGGACAGGGGGCTTTTTATGGCTACACCTTC.

J is TRBJ2-7 and V is TRBV27, with TRBD1 identical over 8 bases. This CDR3 is built from 14 residues. Germline CDR1 and CDR2: MNHEY and SMNVEV (reference sequence). Unmatched junction bases numbered 3, after V lost 2 bases and J lost 3 bases. CDR3 in DNA: TGTGCCAGCAGTTTAGCAGGGGGCAACTACGAGCAGTACGTC. It codes for CASSLAGGNYEQYV.

This clonotype was seen a few times. The rearrangement joins TRBV7-9 to TRBJ1-1, with 7 bases aligning to TRBD1. Per germline, CDR1 SEHNR and CDR2 FQNEAQ (reference sequence). V dropped 5 bases and J dropped 1; count of bases not matched to a gene: 7. The CDR3 contains 15 residues. In nucleotides, the CDR3 is TGTGCCAGCAGCACGCGGGACAGACAGAACACTGAAGCTTTCTTT. It encodes CASSTRDRQNTEAFF.

This clonotype appeared many times. This chain joins TRBV7-9 and TRBJ2-4; 10 bases are shared with TRBD1. There are 17 residues in the CDR3. The ends lost 5 bases at V and 0 bases at J; junction bases unmatched: 7. The V gene's germline CDR1 is SEHNR and CDR2 FQNEAQ (reference sequence). The CDR3 region has the DNA TGTGCCAGCAGCGGACAGGGGGATGGAGAAGCCAAAAACATTCAGTACTTC. This codes for CASSGQGDGEAKNIQYF.

This clonotype was seen more than once but under ten times. The genes are TRBV7-8 and TRBJ2-5; 8 bases map to TRBD2. J was trimmed by 5 bases and V by 7 bases; bases with no gene match: 6. Germline V gives CDR1 SGHVS, CDR2 FQNEAQ. The CDR3 consists of 13 residues. The CDR3 bases are TGTGCCAGCACCGGGGGGGCCGGGGAGACCCAGTACTTC. It is translated as CASTGGAGETQYF.

The chain joins TRBV29-1 to TRBJ2-2; TRBD2 aligns across 11 bases. This CDR3 region has 17 residues. Per the germline V gene, CDR1 is SQVTM and CDR2 is ANQGSEA. With 5 bases clipped from V and 1 base from J, the junction kept 9 bases outside the gene matches. The chain's CDR3 is CSVLGSLAGGNTGELFF. Written as DNA, the CDR3 is TGCAGCGTTCTGGGCTCTCTAGCGGGGGGGAACACCGGGGAGCTGTTTTTT.

Comment on this clonotype: Likely a read error: the CDR3 ends without its conserved phenylalanine or tryptophan. The chain is built from TRBV7-9 and TRBJ2-3; D is ambiguous. Trimming removed 5 bases at V and 5 bases at J, with 14 bases between. CDR1 and CDR2 (germline): SEHNR, FQNEAQ (reference sequence). This CDR3 contains 14 residues. CDR3 sequence (DNA): TGTGCCAGCAGCCCCCTCCTGAGCTTAGATACGCAGTATTCT. Amino acids: CASSPLLSLDTQYS.